This TCR beta chain originates from a study of blood T cell repertoires in COVID-19. The V gene end was trimmed by 1 base and the J gene end by 1 base; junction bases not matched to a gene: 5. This CDR3 has 17 residues. Germline V gene sequence: CDR1 MNHEY, CDR2 SVGEGT. Repertoires were generated with immunoSEQ multiplex PCR, while TCRdb's copy carries only in-frame clones and drops some. The table shows 200,000 to 300,000 clones, with about 90% occurring only once. The receptor's source is a woman between 40 and 50 years old who had recovered from COVID-19. Material for sequencing was peripheral blood. The rearrangement joins TRBV6-2 or TRBV6-3 to TRBJ1-1; 11 bases align to TRBD1. CDR3 in DNA: TGTGCCAGCAGTTACTACGGGACAGGGGGAGCGAACACTGAAGCTTTCTTT. This sequence encodes CASSYYGTGGANTEAFF.